This TCR beta chain was observed in a study of monozygotic twins with inflammatory bowel disease. Study-wide results and caveats: The data gave no support to a single strong IBD-associated signal or clonotype.

Germline V gene lookup returns CDR1 DFQATT and CDR2 SNEGSKA (reference sequence). The CDR3 has 15 residues. Concerning this clonotype itself: Antigen: not known.

cDNA for each sample came from eight separate reactions. Template switching appended UMIs that held a 6-nucleotide sample barcode. For each CDR3 protein, TCRdb gives one entry from its re-call of the 5' RACE reads, without DNA. The sample data list 330,000 or so distinct CDR3 sequences. The sample consisted of blood. The TCR was taken from a human donor with ulcerative colitis or Crohn's disease, or a healthy co-twin of an affected twin (not recorded which). V usage is TRBV20-1 and J usage is TRBJ2-5; there is no DNA to check the TCRdb D call of TRBD1. CDR3: CSAKDLAGGQETQYF.